The table lists the clone carrying this T cell receptor beta chain with many counts. Its specificity is unknown. Genomic DNA served as template for TCR beta VDJ and CDR3 profiling. Via MiXCR, TCRdb re-called the reads, giving one row per CDR3 protein. The sample includes about 290,000 distinct CDR3 sequences, about 50% of them seen just once. The patients chosen for sequencing had shown expansion of CD8+CD57+ cells (detected by flow cytometry). The cohort consisted entirely of patients having severe acquired aplastic anemia. At blood sampling, none of the patients had yet received therapy. The data were taken from a study of CD8+CD57+ T cells in acquired aplastic anemia. Whole-study context: Recorded DNA amounts for sorted CD4+ and CD8+ cells had an average of about 3.5 ug. Overall study findings and caveats: Between patients and controls, approximately 29 CD8+ CDR3 sequences were found in common.

V was pared by 4 bases and J by 1 base, with 4 bases of the junction left unmatched. Germline CDR1 is MNHEY and CDR2 is SVGAGI. The CDR3 extends over 15 amino acids. The material sequenced was sorted CD4+, CD8+, or CD8+CD57+ T cells (not recorded which) from PBMCs. V gene TRBV6-5 combines with J gene TRBJ1-1; TRBD1 matches 9 bases. The TCR comes from a human donor with aplastic anemia. The CDR3 sequence is CASSWTGVSNTEAFF. In DNA form, the CDR3 reads TGTGCCAGCAGTTGGACAGGGGTCTCGAACACTGAAGCTTTCTTT.